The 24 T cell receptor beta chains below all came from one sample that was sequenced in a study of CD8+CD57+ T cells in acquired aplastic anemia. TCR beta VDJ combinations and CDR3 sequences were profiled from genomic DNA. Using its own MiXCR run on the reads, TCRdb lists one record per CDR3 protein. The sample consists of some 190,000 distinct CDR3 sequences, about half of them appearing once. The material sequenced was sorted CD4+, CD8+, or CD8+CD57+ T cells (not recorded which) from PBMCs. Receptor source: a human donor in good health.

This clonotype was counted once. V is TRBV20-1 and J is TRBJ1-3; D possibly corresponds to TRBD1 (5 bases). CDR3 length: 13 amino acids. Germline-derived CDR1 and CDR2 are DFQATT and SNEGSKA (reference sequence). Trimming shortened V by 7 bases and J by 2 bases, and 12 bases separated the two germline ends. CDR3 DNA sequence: TGCAGTGTCGGGTGGGGGGCTGGAAACACCATATATTTT. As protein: CSVGWGAGNTIYF.

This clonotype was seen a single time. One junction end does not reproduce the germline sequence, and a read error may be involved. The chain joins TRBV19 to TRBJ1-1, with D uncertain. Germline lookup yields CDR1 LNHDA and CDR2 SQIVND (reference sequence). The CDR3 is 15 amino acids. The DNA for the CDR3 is TGTGCCAGTATAAGAGAGACTGGAATGAACACTGAAGCTTACTTC. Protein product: CASIRETGMNTEAYF.

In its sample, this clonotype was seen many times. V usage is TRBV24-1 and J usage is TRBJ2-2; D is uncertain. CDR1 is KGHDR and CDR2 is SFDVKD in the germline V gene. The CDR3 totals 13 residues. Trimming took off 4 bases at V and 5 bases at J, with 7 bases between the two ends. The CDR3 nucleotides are TGTGCCACCAGTGAGTGGAAAACCGGGGAGCTGTTTTTT. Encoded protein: CATSEWKTGELFF.

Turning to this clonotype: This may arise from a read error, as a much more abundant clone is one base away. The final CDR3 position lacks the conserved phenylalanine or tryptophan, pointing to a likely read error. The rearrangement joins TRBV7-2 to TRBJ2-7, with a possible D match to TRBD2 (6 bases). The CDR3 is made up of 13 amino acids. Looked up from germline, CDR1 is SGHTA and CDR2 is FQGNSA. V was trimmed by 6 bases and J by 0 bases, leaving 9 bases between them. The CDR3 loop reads CASSSGSSYEQYL. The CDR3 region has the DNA TGTGCCAGCAGTTCCGGGAGCTCCTACGAGCAGTACCTC.

The CDR3: CASSWILGKEQFF. Written as DNA, the CDR3 is TGTGCCAGCAGCTGGATCCTAGGGAAGGAGCAGTTCTTC. The rearrangement links TRBV5-4 to TRBJ2-1; D gene ambiguous. Trimming pared 3 bases from V and 10 bases from J, leaving 14 bases between. This CDR3 comprises 13 residues. CDR1 SGHNT and CDR2 YYREEE come from the germline V gene (reference sequence). Variable domain in full (rest from reference TRBV5-4 and TRBJ2-1): ETGVTQSPTHLIKTRGQQVTLRCSSQSGHNTVSWYQQALGQGPQFIFQYYREEENGRGNFPPRFSGLQFPNYSSELNVNALELDDSALYLCASSWILGKEQFFGPGTRLTVL.

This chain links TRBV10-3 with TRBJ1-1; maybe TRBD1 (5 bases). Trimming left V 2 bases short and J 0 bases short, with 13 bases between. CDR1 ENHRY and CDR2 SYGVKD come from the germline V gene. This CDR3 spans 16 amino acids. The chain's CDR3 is CAISEEPGRVNTEAFF. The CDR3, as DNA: TGTGCCATCAGTGAGGAACCGGGACGGGTGAACACTGAAGCTTTCTTT.

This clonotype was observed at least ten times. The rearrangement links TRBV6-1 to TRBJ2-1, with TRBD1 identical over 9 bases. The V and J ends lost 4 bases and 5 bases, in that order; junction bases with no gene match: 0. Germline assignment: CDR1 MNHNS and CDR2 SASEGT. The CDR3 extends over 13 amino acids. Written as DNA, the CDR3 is TGTGCCAGCAGTGGGACAGGGGACAATGAGCAGTTCTTC. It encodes CASSGTGDNEQFF.

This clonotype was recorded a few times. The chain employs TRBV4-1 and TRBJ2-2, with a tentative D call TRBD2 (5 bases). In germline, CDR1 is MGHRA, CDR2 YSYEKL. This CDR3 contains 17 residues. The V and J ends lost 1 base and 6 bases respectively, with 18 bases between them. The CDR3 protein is CASSQGGGRFPPGELFF. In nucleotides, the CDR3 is TGCGCCAGCAGCCAAGGAGGAGGCAGGTTCCCCCCCGGGGAGCTGTTTTTT.

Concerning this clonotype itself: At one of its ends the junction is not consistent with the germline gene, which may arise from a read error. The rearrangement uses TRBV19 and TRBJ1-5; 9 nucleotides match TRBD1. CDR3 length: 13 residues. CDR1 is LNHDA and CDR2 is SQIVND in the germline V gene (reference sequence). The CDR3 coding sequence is TGCGCCAGCAGGGGACAGGGTGATCAGCCCCAGCATTTT. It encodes CASRGQGDQPQHF.

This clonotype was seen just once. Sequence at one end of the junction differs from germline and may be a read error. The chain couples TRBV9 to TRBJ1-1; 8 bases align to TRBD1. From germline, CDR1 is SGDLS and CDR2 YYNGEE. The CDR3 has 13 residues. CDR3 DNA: TGTGCCAGCAGCCCAACGGGACAGGCCCCCGAGATCTTT. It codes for CASSPTGQAPEIF.

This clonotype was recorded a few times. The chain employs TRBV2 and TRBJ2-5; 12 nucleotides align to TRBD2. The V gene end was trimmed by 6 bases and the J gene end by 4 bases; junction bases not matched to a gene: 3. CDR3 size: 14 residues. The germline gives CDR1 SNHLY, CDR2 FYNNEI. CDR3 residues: CASRQGLAGETQYF. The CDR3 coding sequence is TGTGCCAGCAGACAGGGACTAGCGGGAGAGACCCAGTACTTC. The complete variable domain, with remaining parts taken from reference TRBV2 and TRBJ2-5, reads EPEVTQTPSHQVTQMGQEVILRCVPISNHLYFYWYRQILGQKVEFLVSFYNNEISEKSEIFDDQFSVERPDGSNFTLKIRSTKLEDSAMYFCASRQGLAGETQYFGPGTRLLVL.

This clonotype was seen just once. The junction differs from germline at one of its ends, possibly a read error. The CDR3 nucleotides are TGTGCCAGTAGCTTGGCCATGGAAGAGACCCAGTACTTC. As protein: CASSLAMEETQYF. J is TRBJ2-5 and V is TRBV7-6; D unclear. Germline CDR1 reads SGHVS; CDR2 reads FNYEAQ. This CDR3 comprises 13 residues.

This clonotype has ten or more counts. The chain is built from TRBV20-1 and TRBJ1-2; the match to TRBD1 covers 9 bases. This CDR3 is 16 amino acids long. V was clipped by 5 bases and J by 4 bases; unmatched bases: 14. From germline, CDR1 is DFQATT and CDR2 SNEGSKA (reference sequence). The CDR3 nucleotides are TGCAGTGCTCTTAATCCTCGGACAGGGGCGACCTATGGCTACACCTTC. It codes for CSALNPRTGATYGYTF.

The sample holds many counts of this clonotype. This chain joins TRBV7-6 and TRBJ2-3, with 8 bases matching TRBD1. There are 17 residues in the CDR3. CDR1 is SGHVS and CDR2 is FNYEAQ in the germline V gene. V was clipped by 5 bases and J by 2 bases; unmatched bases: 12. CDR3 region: CASSKQGAAPNTDTQYF. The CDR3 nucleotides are TGTGCCAGCAGCAAGCAGGGGGCCGCTCCGAACACAGATACGCAGTATTTT.

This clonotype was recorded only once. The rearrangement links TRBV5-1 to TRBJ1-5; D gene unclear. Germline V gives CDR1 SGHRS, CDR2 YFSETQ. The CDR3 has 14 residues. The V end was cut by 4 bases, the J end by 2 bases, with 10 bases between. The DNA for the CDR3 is TGCGCCAGCAGCAAGGACGCTGGCAATCAGCCCCAGCATTTT. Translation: CASSKDAGNQPQHF.

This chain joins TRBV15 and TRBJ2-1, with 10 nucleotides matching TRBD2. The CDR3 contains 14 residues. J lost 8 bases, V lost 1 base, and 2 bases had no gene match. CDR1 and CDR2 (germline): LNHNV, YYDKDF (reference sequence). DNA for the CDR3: TGTGCCACCAGCAGAGTCACTAGCGGGGATGAGCAGTTCTTC. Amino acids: CATSRVTSGDEQFF.

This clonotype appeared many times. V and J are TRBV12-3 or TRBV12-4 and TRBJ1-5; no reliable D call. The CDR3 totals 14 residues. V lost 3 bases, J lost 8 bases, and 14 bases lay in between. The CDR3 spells CASSFDRAVKPQHF. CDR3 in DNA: TGTGCCAGCAGTTTCGACCGTGCCGTTAAGCCCCAGCATTTT.

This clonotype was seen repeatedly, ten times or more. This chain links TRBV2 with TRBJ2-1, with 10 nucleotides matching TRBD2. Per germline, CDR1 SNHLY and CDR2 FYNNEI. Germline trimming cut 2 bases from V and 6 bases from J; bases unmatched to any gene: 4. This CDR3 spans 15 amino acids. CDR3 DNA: TGTGCCAGCAGTGAACGCCTAGCGGGAGTCAATGAGCAGTTCTTC. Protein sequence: CASSERLAGVNEQFF.

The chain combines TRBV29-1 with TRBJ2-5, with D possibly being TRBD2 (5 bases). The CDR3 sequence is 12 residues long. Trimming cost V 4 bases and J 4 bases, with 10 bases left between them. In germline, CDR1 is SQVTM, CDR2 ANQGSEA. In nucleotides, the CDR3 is TGCAGCGTTGTAGTCAGCGGAGAGACCCAGTACTTC. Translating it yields CSVVVSGETQYF.

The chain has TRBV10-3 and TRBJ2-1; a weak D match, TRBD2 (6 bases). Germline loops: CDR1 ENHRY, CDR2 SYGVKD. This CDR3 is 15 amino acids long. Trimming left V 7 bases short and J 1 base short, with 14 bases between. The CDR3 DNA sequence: TGTGCCATCACACGCCTTAGCGGATCCTACAATGAGCAGTTCTTC. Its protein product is CAITRLSGSYNEQFF.

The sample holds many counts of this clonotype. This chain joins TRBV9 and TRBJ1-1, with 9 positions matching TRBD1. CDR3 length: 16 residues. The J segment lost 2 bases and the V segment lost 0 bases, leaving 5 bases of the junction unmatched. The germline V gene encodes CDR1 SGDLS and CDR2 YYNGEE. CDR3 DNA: TGTGCCAGCAGCGTAGCGCCACAGGGGGCAAACACTGAAGCTTTCTTT. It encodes CASSVAPQGANTEAFF.

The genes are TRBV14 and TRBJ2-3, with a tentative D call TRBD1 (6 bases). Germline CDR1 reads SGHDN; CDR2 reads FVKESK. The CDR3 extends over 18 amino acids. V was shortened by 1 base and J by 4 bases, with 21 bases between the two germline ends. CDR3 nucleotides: TGTGCCAGCAGCCAAGCTGCTCTGAGGGGCGAGGGGGCAGATACGCAGTATTTT. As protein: CASSQAALRGEGADTQYF.

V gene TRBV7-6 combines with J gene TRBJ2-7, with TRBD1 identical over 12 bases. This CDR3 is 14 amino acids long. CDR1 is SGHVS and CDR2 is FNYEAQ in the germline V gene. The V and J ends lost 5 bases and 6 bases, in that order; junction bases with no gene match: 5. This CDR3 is CASSGDRGRGEQYF. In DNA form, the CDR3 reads TGTGCCAGCAGCGGGGACAGGGGGCGCGGCGAGCAGTACTTC.

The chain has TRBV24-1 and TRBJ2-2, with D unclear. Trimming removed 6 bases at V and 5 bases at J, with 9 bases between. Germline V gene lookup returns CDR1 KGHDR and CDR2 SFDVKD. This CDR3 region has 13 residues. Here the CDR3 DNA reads TGTGCCACCAGTCTCGGTGGGACCGGGGAGCTGTTTTTT. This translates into CATSLGGTGELFF.